This record looks at one T cell receptor beta chain sequence and its context. This sample was taken from a study of T cells expressing NK-cell markers. Germline CDR1 and CDR2: SGHTA and FQGNSA. The CDR3 is 16 amino acids. One entry per CDR3 protein, without DNA, is what TCRdb gives after re-calling the 5' RACE reads. The sample has 300,000 to 450,000 distinct CDR3 sequences. This receptor was obtained from a man aged 18-75 years in good health. The sample was blood T cells: a sorted CD56 or NKG2C T cell subset, CD4+ or CD8+ T cells, or bulk PBMC T cells (not recorded which). The chain couples TRBV7-2 to TRBJ1-4; there is no DNA to check the TCRdb D call of TRBD1. The CDR3 loop reads CASSPRPGGVMEKLFF.